These 25 T cell receptor beta chains came from one sample sequenced in a study of T cells in Graves' hyperthyroidism and ophthalmopathy. RNA transcripts gave rise to amplified TCR beta CDR3 regions. The primer set for the first-round RT-PCR of the TCR CDR3 was HTBI. MiXCR, run by TCRdb on the multiplex PCR reads, gives a single entry per CDR3 protein. The sample has 350,000 to 400,000 distinct CDR3 sequences, 11% to 15% seen once. The sequenced sample consisted of blood. The source is a woman aged 55-75 years with Graves' hyperthyroidism.

The sample holds many counts of this clonotype. The rearrangement links TRBV20-1 to TRBJ2-3; no clear D gene. This CDR3 is 12 amino acids long. The V and J ends lost 5 bases and 4 bases respectively, with 10 bases between them. CDR1 DFQATT and CDR2 SNEGSKA come from the germline V gene (reference sequence). The CDR3 DNA sequence: TGCAGTGCTGTCCTTGGCGCAGATACGCAGTATTTT. It yields the protein CSAVLGADTQYF.

This clonotype was seen more than once but under ten times. The gene calls are TRBV7-2 and TRBJ1-2, with 9 bases aligning to TRBD1. The germline gives CDR1 SGHTA, CDR2 FQGNSA. The CDR3 extends over 14 amino acids. The V segment lost 6 bases and the J segment 8 bases; nucleotides outside the gene matches: 10. The DNA for the CDR3 is TGTGCCAGCAGTTCAACGGGACAGGGAGGGGGCTACACCTTC. Its translation: CASSSTGQGGGYTF.

The chain uses TRBV24-1 and TRBJ2-7; 7 bases agree with TRBD1. The V gene end was trimmed by 9 bases and the J gene end by 2 bases; junction bases not matched to a gene: 0. Germline V gene lookup returns CDR1 KGHDR and CDR2 SFDVKD. The length of the CDR3 is 11 residues. CDR3 sequence (DNA): TGTGCCACCGGGACAGCCTACGAGCAGTACTTC. Translation gives CATGTAYEQYF.

This clonotype occurred a few times. This may be a read error, as it is one base from a much larger clone. The chain couples TRBV12-3 or TRBV12-4 to TRBJ1-5; D is unclear. The V and J ends lost 4 bases and 5 bases respectively, with 6 bases between them. There are 12 residues in the CDR3. Here the CDR3 reads CASSSRYQPQHF. The CDR3, as DNA: TGTGCCAGCAGTTCCCGGTATCAGCCCCAGCATTTT.

Many counts were recorded for this clonotype. This chain connects TRBV28 to TRBJ2-7; 11 positions match TRBD2. The CDR3 has 17 residues. With V trimmed by 5 bases and J by 1 base, 10 bases remained unmatched. Germline values: CDR1 MDHEN, CDR2 SYDVKM. CDR3 DNA sequence: TGTGCCAGCAGTCTGCCCCAGACTAGCGGGGTTTCCTACGAGCAGTACTTC. It codes for CASSLPQTSGVSYEQYF.

This clonotype was seen repeatedly, ten times or more. The chain couples TRBV27 to TRBJ1-1; the match to TRBD1 covers 7 bases. Trimming at V came to 4 bases and at J to 8 bases, leaving 1 base not matched to a gene. CDR1 and CDR2 (germline): MNHEY, SMNVEV (reference sequence). The CDR3 runs to 11 residues. This chain's CDR3 is CASSSGQEAFF. The CDR3 DNA is TGTGCCAGCAGTTCGGGACAGGAAGCTTTCTTT.

The gene calls are TRBV19 and TRBJ1-4; 7 positions agree with TRBD1. The CDR3 loop spans 14 amino acids. V was clipped by 6 bases and J by 5 bases; unmatched bases: 6. Per the germline V gene, CDR1 is LNHDA and CDR2 is SQIVND (reference sequence). CDR3 protein: CASRTGVINEKLFF. CDR3 nucleotides: TGTGCCAGTAGAACAGGGGTGATCAATGAAAAACTGTTTTTT.

This clonotype was seen ten or more times. The gene calls are TRBV3-1 and TRBJ2-5; D remains unclear. Germline CDR1 LGHDT, CDR2 YNNKEL (reference sequence). There are 13 residues in the CDR3. The V gene lost 0 bases and the J gene lost 5 bases, with 7 bases spanning the gap. In nucleotides, the CDR3 is TGTGCCAGCAGCCAAGACAGTGGGGAGACCCAGTACTTC. Its protein is CASSQDSGETQYF.

The chain uses TRBV7-9 and TRBJ2-5; D is unresolved. Germline V lookup: CDR1 SEHNR, CDR2 FQNEAQ (reference sequence). V was cut by 4 bases and J by 2 bases, with 8 bases left in between. The CDR3 contains 13 residues. The CDR3 spells CASSYTVQETQYF. Written as DNA, the CDR3 is TGTGCCAGCAGCTACACGGTGCAAGAGACCCAGTACTTC.

This clonotype turned up a few times. V is TRBV6-2 or TRBV6-3 and J is TRBJ1-5; tentatively, D is TRBD1 (5 bases). CDR3 size: 14 residues. Trimming took off 6 bases at V and 0 bases at J, with 9 bases between the two ends. In germline, CDR1 is MNHEY, CDR2 SVGEGT. The chain's CDR3 is CASRQAYSNQPQHF. The CDR3 DNA sequence: TGTGCCAGCAGACAGGCCTATAGCAATCAGCCCCAGCATTTT.

This clonotype has ten or more counts. J is TRBJ2-3 and V is TRBV27, with D possibly TRBD2 on 5 matching bases. Germline values: CDR1 MNHEY, CDR2 SMNVEV (reference sequence). The CDR3 has 15 residues. Trimming took 6 bases from V and 6 from J, leaving 19 bases between them. The DNA of the CDR3 is TGTGCCAGCAGGCCCACTAGAGGTCTCAGTGATACGCAGTATTTT. Its protein is CASRPTRGLSDTQYF.

Ten or more counts support this clonotype. This sequence joins TRBV2 and TRBJ2-7, with 9 nucleotides matching TRBD2. J lost 6 bases, V lost 3 bases, and 6 bases had no gene match. Looked up from germline, CDR1 is SNHLY and CDR2 is FYNNEI. The length of the CDR3 is 14 residues. This CDR3 is CASSERSGSGEQYF. In nucleotides, the CDR3 is TGTGCCAGCAGTGAGCGTAGCGGGAGCGGCGAGCAGTACTTC.

The rearrangement joins TRBV4-1 to TRBJ2-7; 8 nucleotides agree with TRBD1. The CDR3 length is 15 residues. Germline V gives CDR1 MGHRA, CDR2 YSYEKL. The V segment lost 0 bases and the J segment 4 bases; nucleotides outside the gene matches: 5. The CDR3 region has the DNA TGCGCCAGCAGCCAAGAAGGACAGGGAGGATACGAGCAGTACTTC. Amino acids: CASSQEGQGGYEQYF.

At least ten counts were recorded for this clonotype. V gene TRBV24-1 combines with J gene TRBJ2-7; D unclear. This CDR3 spans 14 amino acids. V was clipped by 5 bases and J by 2 bases, with 12 bases between them. The germline V gene has CDR1 KGHDR and CDR2 SFDVKD. The CDR3 is CATSARGGPYEQYF. CDR3 DNA: TGTGCCACCAGTGCTCGCGGTGGGCCCTACGAGCAGTACTTC.

This clonotype was picked up many times. The chain has TRBV20-1 and TRBJ2-7; 10 bases fit TRBD2. Germline values: CDR1 DFQATT, CDR2 SNEGSKA (reference sequence). Unmatched junction bases numbered 17, after V lost 6 bases and J lost 6 bases. The CDR3 runs 16 residues. The CDR3: CSARGTVASGSGEQYF. The CDR3 nucleotides read TGCAGTGCCCGGGGAACCGTGGCTAGCGGGAGTGGCGAGCAGTACTTC.

In this sample, this clonotype turned up many times. V is TRBV3-1 and J is TRBJ1-3; 7 positions agree with TRBD1. Losses at the gene ends were 4 bases for V and 4 bases for J; bases not matched to a gene: 10. The germline CDR1 and CDR2 sequences are LGHDT and YNNKEL (reference sequence). The CDR3 spans 16 residues. The chain's CDR3 is CASSPTSDRVGNTIYF. CDR3 DNA sequence: TGTGCCAGCAGCCCGACTAGCGACAGGGTCGGAAACACCATATATTTT.

In this sample, this clonotype turned up a few times. This chain connects TRBV29-1 to TRBJ2-2; either TRBD1 or TRBD2 may supply D (5 bases each). V shed 6 bases and J shed 1 base, with 15 bases lying between them. CDR3 length equals 15 residues. Germline lookup yields CDR1 SQVTM and CDR2 ANQGSEA. This CDR3 is CSVRVGTGNTGELFF. CDR3 nucleotide sequence: TGCAGCGTGCGGGTCGGGACGGGGAACACCGGGGAGCTGTTTTTT.

The chain recombines TRBV4-1 with TRBJ1-5; maybe TRBD1 (6 bases). V was clipped by 0 bases and J by 0 bases, with 21 bases between them. The CDR3 has 20 amino acids. Germline loops: CDR1 MGHRA, CDR2 YSYEKL. The CDR3 here is CASSQDPDRQPLFSNQPQHF. In DNA, the CDR3 is TGCGCCAGCAGCCAAGATCCCGACAGGCAGCCCTTGTTTAGCAATCAGCCCCAGCATTTT.

The genes are TRBV4-1 and TRBJ1-2; D is uncertain. Germline-derived CDR1 and CDR2 are MGHRA and YSYEKL. V shed 5 bases and J shed 6 bases, with 7 bases lying between them. This CDR3 is built from 11 residues. The CDR3 loop reads CASSSVNGYTF. The CDR3 DNA reads as TGCGCCAGCAGCTCAGTCAATGGCTACACCTTC.

At least ten counts were recorded for this clonotype. The rearrangement joins TRBV19 to TRBJ2-3; 13 bases map to TRBD2. Germline trimming cut 5 bases from V and 2 bases from J; bases unmatched to any gene: 4. From germline, CDR1 is LNHDA and CDR2 SQIVND (reference sequence). The CDR3 has 16 amino acids. DNA for the CDR3: TGTGCCAGTAGTGAGGGACTAGCGGGAACCACAGATACGCAGTATTTT. Its protein product is CASSEGLAGTTDTQYF.

The table lists this clonotype with many counts. This sequence joins TRBV27 and TRBJ1-1; 8 bases are a match to TRBD1. The CDR3 covers 14 residues. Trimming at V came to 4 bases and at J to 4 bases, leaving 5 bases not matched to a gene. Germline V lookup: CDR1 MNHEY, CDR2 SMNVEV (reference sequence). CDR3 amino acids: CASSSGGLGTEAFF. DNA for the CDR3: TGTGCCAGCAGTTCAGGGGGCCTCGGCACTGAAGCTTTCTTT.

In DNA, the CDR3 is TGTGCCAGCAGCGGGGGGACTAGCGGGATCACAGATACGCAGTATTTT. Translation gives CASSGGTSGITDTQYF. This chain uses TRBV5-5 with TRBJ2-3, with TRBD2 matching 13 bases. Germline CDR1 is SGHKS and CDR2 is YYEKEE (reference sequence). The CDR3 runs to 16 residues. V was clipped by 4 bases and J by 2 bases; unmatched bases: 4.

This clonotype was seen at least ten times. V is TRBV20-1 and J is TRBJ1-2, with D uncertain. The V gene's germline CDR1 is DFQATT and CDR2 SNEGSKA (reference sequence). Trimming took off 6 bases at V and 6 bases at J, with 20 bases between the two ends. This CDR3 contains 14 residues. CDR3 DNA sequence: TGCAGTGCCGACATGACCTCCACTACTAATGGCTACACCTTC. The encoded protein is CSADMTSTTNGYTF.

The V gene is TRBV4-1, the J gene TRBJ2-3; TRBD2 matches at 7 bases. V lost 1 base and J lost 2; bases outside the gene matches: 12. Germline-derived CDR1 and CDR2 are MGHRA and YSYEKL. CDR3 length: 18 residues. CDR3 amino acids: CASSQGLGASGNTDTQYF. The DNA for the CDR3 is TGCGCCAGCAGCCAAGGTCTTGGGGCTAGCGGCAACACAGATACGCAGTATTTT.

This clonotype showed up just a few times. The V and J genes are TRBV29-1 and TRBJ2-7; TRBD2 matches at 10 bases. The J segment lost 6 bases and the V segment lost 7 bases, leaving 9 bases of the junction unmatched. CDR1 and CDR2 from the germline V gene are SQVTM and ANQGSEA. The CDR3 extends over 13 amino acids. CDR3: CSEPLAGASEQYF. Written as DNA, the CDR3 is TGCAGCGAGCCTCTAGCGGGAGCGTCCGAGCAGTACTTC.